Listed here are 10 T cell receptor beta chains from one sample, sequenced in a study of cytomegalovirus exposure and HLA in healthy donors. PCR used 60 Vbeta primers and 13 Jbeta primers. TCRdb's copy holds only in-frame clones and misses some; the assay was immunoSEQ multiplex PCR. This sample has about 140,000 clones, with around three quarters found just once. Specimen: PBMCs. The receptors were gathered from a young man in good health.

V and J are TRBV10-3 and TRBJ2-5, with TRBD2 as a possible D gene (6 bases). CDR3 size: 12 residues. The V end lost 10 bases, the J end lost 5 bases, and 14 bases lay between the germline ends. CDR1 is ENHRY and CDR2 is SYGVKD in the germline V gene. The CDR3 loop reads CATRLESETQYF. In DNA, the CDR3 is TGTGCCACCCGACTAGAGTCGGAGACCCAGTACTTC.

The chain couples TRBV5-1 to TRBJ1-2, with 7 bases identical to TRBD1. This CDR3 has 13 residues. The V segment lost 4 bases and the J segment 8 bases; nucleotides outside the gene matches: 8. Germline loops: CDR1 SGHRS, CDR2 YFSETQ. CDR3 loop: CASSRQGREGYTF. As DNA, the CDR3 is TGCGCCAGCAGCCGACAGGGAAGGGAGGGCTACACCTTC.

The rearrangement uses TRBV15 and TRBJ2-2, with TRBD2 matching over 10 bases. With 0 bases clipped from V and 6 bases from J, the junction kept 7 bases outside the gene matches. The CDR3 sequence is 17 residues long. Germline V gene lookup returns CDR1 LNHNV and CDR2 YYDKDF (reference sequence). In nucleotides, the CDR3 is TGTGCCACCAGCAGAGATTCCACTAGCGGGACGGCCGGGGAGCTGTTTTTT. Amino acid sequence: CATSRDSTSGTAGELFF.

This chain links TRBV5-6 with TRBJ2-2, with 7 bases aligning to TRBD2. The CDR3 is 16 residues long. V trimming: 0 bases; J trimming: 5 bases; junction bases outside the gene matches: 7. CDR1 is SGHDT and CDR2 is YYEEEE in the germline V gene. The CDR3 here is CASSLEGLAVTGELFF. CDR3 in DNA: TGTGCCAGCAGCTTGGAGGGGCTAGCGGTGACCGGGGAGCTGTTTTTT.

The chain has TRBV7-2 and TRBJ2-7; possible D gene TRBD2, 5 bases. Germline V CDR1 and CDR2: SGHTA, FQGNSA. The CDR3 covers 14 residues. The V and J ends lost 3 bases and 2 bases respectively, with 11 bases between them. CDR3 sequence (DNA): TGTGCCAGCAGCTTCCCGGACTGGCCCTACGAGCAGTACTTC. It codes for CASSFPDWPYEQYF.

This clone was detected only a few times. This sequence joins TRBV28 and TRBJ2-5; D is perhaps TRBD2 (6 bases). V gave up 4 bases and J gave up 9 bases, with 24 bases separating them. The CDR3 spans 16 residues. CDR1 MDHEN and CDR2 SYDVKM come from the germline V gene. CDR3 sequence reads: CASSSQWGTYNSPQYF. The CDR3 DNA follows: TGTGCCAGCAGTTCCCAATGGGGGACTTATAATAGTCCCCAGTACTTC.

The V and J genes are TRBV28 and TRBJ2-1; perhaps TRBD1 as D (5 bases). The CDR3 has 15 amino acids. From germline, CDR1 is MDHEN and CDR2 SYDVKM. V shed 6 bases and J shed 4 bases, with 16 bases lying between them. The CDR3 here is CASRPYDRFYNEQFF. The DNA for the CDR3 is TGTGCCAGCAGGCCTTACGACAGATTTTACAATGAGCAGTTCTTC.

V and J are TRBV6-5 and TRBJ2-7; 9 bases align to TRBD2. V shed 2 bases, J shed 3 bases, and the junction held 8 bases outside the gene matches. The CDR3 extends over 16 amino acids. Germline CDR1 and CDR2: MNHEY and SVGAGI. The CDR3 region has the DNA TGTGCCAGCAGTTACGGAGCGGGACTAGCAGACTACGAGCAGTACTTC. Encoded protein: CASSYGAGLADYEQYF.

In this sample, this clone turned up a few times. The CDR3 nucleotides are TGTGCCAGGAACCCGGACAGGGCCATCTGGGAGCAGTACTTC. Its translation is CARNPDRAIWEQYF. The chain recombines TRBV6-5 with TRBJ2-7; TRBD1 matches at 8 bases. CDR1 and CDR2 from the germline V gene are MNHEY and SVGAGI. Germline trimming cut 9 bases from V and 7 bases from J; bases unmatched to any gene: 14. This CDR3 spans 14 amino acids.

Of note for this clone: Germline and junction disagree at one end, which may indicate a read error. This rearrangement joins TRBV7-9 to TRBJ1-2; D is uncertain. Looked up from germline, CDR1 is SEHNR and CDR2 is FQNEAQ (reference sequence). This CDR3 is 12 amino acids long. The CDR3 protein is CSSSFSNYGYTF. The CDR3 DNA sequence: TGTTCCAGCAGCTTTTCGAACTATGGCTACACCTTC.